This T cell receptor beta chain originates from a study of Tregs in tolerant kidney transplant recipients. Germline-derived CDR1 and CDR2 are MDHEN and SYDVKM. V dropped 2 bases and J dropped 4 bases, with 14 bases sitting between them. There are 15 residues in the CDR3. Recipient PBMCs carried a CFSE label and met irradiated graft donor PBMCs for approximately 6 days before FACS sorting. Study findings and constraints: Donor-specific Treg expansion exceeded global Treg expansion in tolerant patients, suggesting antigen drive. Findings come from small patient numbers and require larger validation. Some patients' samples used different primers over time, so nucleotide sequences weren't comparable. Biological reproducibility was not directly addressed in this study.

Concerning this clone: Its target is unknown.

Sequencing was performed with immunoSEQ multiplex PCR; in TCRdb, only in-frame clones are kept and a portion is missing. The repertoire has approximately 15,000 clones, nearly 55% of them found once; the top ten carry about 3.3%. The TCR originated in a human patient who received a combined kidney and bone marrow transplant. Material: CD4+ T cells from blood cultured with allogeneic cells, obtained before the transplant. The genes are TRBV28 and TRBJ2-5, with D tentatively TRBD2 (6 bases). The CDR3 region is CASSLEKWGLETQYF. DNA for the CDR3: TGTGCCAGCAGTTTAGAAAAGTGGGGACTAGAGACCCAGTACTTC. Combining the CDR3 with reference TRBV28 and TRBJ2-5 gives the whole variable domain DVKVTQSSRYLVKRTGEKVFLECVQDMDHENMFWYRQDPGLGLRLIYFSYDVKMKEKGDIPEGYSVSREKKERFSLILESASTNQTSMYLCASSLEKWGLETQYFGPGTRLLVL.